This TCR beta chain comes out of a study of vaccination and CD4 T cells after COVID-19. Study-wide background: Convalescent donors totaled six males and four females, including two who were Hispanic. Collection of post-vaccine samples followed dose two by a median approximately 76 days, spanning a range of 14 to 241.

This clonotype was counted between two and nine times. What it binds is not known. The CDR3 spans 16 residues. Treatment indicated: approximately nine-day PBMC culture with coronavirus spike peptide pools or control peptides (ViraFEST assay). The cultures had half their medium swapped for fresh IL-2 medium on days 3 and 7. Sequenced with the Oncomine TCR Beta short-read assay was DNA taken from cultured CD4+ T cells. The source of extracted genomic DNA was cultured CD4+ T cells. Using its own MiXCR run on the PCR reads, TCRdb lists one record per CDR3 protein. Of 9,500 to 15,000 distinct CDR3 sequences detected, more than 50% appear once; the ten largest clones hold approximately 22%.

The TCR was taken from a human donor who had recovered from COVID-19. Input material: CD4+ T cells from blood, cultured in vitro. This chain connects TRBV21-1 to TRBJ2-2; the table gives TRBD1 as D, unverified against the DNA. TRBV21-1 represents a pseudogene. The CDR3 nucleotides read TGTGCCAGCAGCAAAATCGGACAGGGGGTTGACGGGGAGCTGTTTTTT. Residues: CASSKIGQGVDGELFF.